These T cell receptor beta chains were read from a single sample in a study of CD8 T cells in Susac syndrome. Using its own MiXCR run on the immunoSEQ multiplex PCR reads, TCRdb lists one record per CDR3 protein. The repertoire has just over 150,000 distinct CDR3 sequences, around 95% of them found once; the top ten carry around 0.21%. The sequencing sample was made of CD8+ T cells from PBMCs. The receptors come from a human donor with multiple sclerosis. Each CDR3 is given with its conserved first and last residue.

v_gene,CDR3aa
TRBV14,CASSQDVGLTGELFF
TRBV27,CASSSRLRDNEQFF
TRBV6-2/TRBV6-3,CASRTAYEQYF
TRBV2,CASRAPAVDTEAFF
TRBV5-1,CASSRVGGREPQHF
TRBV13,CASTLVSGANVLTF
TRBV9,CASSPWGGATDTQYF
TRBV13,CASSSGLAMDIQYF
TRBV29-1,CSVELAGNYEQYF
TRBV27,CASSLAGGFRTDTQYF
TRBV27,CASTTGGEPQHF
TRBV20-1,CSALKGQSYEQYF
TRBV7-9,CASSPPRHYEQYF
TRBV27,CASSWYPPGAQANEQFF
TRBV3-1,CASSQGSAREQYF
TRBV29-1,CSGEHMGADTQYF
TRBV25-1,CASSPAGVEQYF
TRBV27,CASSVRGGNTEAFF
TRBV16,CASSLRKTVQYF
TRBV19,CASSPGGRGEAFF
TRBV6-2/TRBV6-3,CASSYWSPLADTYNEQFF
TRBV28,CASSLLSTLNTEAFF
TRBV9,CASSVQGLNNQPQHF
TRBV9,CASSVLPNTEAFF
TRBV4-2,CASSHATGTSVSYNEQFF
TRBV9,CASSPRGRGYTDTQYF
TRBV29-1,CSGATGASGGANVLTF
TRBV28,CASSFSPGRGEQYF
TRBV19,CASRVGDGGSYEQYF
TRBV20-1,CSASWGQGNYRPLHF
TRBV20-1,CSAGNIAGGYTF
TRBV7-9,CASSPGEYGRETQYF
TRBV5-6,CASSTGLAGANVLTF
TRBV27,CASSPSGGNSYEQYF
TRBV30,CAWSGGAEQYF
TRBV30,CAYSQGGQPQHF
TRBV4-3,CASSQGAGPINGYTF
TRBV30,CAWSILGGVTTSTDTQYF
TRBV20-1,CSARDAGGKGAPWDTQYF
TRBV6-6,CASSRGINYGYTF
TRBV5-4,CASSQDRGRGYEQYF
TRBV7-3,CASSVGAGARYEQYF
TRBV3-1,CASSPGTSGGEDEQFF
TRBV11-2,CASSRTTQTFF
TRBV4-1,CASSQGIGGRYEQYF
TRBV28,CASSLGRGNTEAFF
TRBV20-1,CSARDRAPNTEAFF
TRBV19,CASSSSAGSPGREQYF
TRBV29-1,CSVEWEGFEIQETQYF